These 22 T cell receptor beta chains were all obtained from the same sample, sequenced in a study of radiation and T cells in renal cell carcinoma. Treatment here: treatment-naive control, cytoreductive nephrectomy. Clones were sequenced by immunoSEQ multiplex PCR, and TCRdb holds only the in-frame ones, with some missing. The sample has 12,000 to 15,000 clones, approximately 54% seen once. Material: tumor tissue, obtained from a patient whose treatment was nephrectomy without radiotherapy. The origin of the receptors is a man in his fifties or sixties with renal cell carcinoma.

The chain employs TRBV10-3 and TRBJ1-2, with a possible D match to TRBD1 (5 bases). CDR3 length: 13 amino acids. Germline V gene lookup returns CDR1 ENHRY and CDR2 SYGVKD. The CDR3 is CGVRDGYGYGYTF. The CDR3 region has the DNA TGTGGGGTGAGGGACGGATATGGCTATGGCTACACCTTC.

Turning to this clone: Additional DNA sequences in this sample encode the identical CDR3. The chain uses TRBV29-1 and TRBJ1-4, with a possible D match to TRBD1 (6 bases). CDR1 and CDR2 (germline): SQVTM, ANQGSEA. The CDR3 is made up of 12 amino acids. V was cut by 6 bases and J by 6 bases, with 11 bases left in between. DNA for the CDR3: TGCAGCGTGCTGACAGGCGATGAAAAACTGTTTTTT. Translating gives CSVLTGDEKLFF.

The chain's CDR3 is CASSGSGYGYTF. CDR3 coding DNA: TGTGCCAGCAGTGGGTCAGGCTATGGCTACACCTTC. The rearrangement uses TRBV25-1 and TRBJ1-2; no clear D gene. This CDR3 comprises 12 residues. Germline loops: CDR1 MGHDK, CDR2 SYGVNS. V gave up 4 bases and J gave up 4 bases, with 7 bases separating them.

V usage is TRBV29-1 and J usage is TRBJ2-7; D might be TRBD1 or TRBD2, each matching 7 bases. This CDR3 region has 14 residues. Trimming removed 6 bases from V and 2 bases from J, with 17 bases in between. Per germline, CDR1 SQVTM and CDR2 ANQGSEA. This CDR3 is CSVQARGGAYEQYF. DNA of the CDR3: TGCAGCGTCCAAGCCAGGGGGGGGGCCTACGAGCAGTACTTC.

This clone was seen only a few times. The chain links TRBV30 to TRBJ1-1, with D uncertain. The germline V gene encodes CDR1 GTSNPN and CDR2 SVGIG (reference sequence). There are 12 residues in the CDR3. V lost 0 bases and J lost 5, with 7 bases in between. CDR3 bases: TGTGCCTGGAGTGTACGGGTTACTGAAGCTTTCTTT. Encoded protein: CAWSVRVTEAFF.

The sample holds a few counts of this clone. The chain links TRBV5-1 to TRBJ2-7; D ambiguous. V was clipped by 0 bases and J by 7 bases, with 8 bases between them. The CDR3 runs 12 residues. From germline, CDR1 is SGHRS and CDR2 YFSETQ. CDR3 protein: CASSLAMGEQYF. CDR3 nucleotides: TGCGCCAGCAGCTTGGCCATGGGGGAGCAGTACTTC.

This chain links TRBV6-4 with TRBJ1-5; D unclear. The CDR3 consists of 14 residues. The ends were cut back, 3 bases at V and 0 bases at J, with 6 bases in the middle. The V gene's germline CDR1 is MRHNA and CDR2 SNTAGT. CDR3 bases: TGTGCCAGCAGTGAGGTATATAGCAATCAGCCCCAGCATTTT. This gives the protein CASSEVYSNQPQHF.

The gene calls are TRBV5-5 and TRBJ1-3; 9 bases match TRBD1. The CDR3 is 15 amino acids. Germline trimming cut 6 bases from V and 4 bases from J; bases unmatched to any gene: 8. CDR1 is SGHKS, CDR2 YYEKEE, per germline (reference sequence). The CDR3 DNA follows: TGTGCCAGCATTTGGGGACAGGGCGCCGGAAACACCATATATTTT. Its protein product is CASIWGQGAGNTIYF.

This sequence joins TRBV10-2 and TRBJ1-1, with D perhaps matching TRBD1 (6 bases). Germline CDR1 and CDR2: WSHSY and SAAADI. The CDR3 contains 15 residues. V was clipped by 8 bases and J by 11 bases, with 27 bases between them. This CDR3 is CASQDRTGTPGQAFF. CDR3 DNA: TGCGCCAGCCAAGACCGGACCGGGACACCGGGCCAGGCTTTCTTT.

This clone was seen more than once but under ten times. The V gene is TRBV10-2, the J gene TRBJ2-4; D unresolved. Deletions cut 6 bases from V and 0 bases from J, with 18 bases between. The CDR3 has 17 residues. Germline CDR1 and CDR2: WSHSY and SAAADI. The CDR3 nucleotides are TGCGCCAGCAGCCTCAACTCCGGGTTACTAGCCAAAAACATTCAGTACTTC. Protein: CASSLNSGLLAKNIQYF.

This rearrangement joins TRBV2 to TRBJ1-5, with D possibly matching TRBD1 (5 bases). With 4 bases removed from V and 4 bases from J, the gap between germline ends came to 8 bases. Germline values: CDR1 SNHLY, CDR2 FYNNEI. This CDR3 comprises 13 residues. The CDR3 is CASSARGNQPQHF. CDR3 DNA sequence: TGTGCCAGCAGTGCTCGGGGGAATCAGCCCCAGCATTTT.

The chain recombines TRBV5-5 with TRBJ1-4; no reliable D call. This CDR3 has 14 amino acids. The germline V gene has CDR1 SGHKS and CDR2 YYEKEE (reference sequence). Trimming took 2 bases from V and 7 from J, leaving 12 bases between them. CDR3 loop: CASSFTSRAEKLFF. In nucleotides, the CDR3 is TGTGCCAGCAGCTTTACTTCAAGAGCTGAAAAACTGTTTTTT.

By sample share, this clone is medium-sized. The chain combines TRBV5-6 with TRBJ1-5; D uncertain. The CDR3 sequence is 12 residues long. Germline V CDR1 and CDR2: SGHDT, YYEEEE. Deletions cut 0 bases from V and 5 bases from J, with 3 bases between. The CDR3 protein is CASSLVDQPQHF. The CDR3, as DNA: TGTGCCAGCAGCTTGGTAGATCAGCCCCAGCATTTT.

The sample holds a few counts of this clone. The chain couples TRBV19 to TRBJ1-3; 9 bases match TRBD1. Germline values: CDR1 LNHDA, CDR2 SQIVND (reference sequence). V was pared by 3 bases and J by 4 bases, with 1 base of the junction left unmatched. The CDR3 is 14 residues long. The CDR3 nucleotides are TGTGCCAGTAGTATGGACAGGGGAGGAAACACCATATATTTT. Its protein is CASSMDRGGNTIYF.

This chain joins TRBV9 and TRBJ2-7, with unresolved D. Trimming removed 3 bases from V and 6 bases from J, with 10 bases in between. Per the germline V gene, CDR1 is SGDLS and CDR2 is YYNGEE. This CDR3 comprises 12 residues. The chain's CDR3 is CASSALGSEQYF. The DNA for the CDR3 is TGTGCCAGCAGCGCCCTGGGGTCCGAGCAGTACTTC.

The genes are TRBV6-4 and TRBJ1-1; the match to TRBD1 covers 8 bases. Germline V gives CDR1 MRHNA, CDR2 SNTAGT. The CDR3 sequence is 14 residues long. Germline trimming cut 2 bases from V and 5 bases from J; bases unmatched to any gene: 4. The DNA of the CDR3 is TGTGCCAGCAGTGACACAGACAGGGGAACTGAAGCTTTCTTT. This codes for CASSDTDRGTEAFF.

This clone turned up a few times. CDR3 DNA sequence: TGCGCCAGCAGCCAGGCCGGGACAGGGGCCCTTCTAGGGGCCAACGTCCTGACTTTC. Translating gives CASSQAGTGALLGANVLTF. V is TRBV4-1 and J is TRBJ2-6; 10 positions match TRBD1. Germline trimming cut 3 bases from V and 4 bases from J; bases unmatched to any gene: 12. Germline CDR1 reads MGHRA; CDR2 reads YSYEKL. CDR3 length: 19 amino acids.

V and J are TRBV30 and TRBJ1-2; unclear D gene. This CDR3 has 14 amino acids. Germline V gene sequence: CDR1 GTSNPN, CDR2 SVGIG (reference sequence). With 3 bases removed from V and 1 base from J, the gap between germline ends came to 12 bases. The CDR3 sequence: CAWRTVDFNYGYTF. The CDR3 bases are TGTGCCTGGAGAACGGTGGATTTTAACTATGGCTACACCTTC.

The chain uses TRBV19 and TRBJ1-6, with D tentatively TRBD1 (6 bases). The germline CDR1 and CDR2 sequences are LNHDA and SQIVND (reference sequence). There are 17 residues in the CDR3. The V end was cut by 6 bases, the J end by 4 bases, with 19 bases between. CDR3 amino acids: CASRNREVSGYNSPLHF. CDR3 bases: TGTGCCAGTAGAAACAGGGAGGTGTCGGGTTATAATTCACCCCTCCACTTT.

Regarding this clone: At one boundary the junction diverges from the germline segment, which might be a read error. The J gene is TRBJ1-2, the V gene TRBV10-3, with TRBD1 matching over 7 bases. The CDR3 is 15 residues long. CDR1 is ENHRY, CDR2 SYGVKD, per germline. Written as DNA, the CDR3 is TGTGCCAGCAGTTCCCGGGGACAGTCAAACTATGGCTACACCTTC. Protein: CASSSRGQSNYGYTF.

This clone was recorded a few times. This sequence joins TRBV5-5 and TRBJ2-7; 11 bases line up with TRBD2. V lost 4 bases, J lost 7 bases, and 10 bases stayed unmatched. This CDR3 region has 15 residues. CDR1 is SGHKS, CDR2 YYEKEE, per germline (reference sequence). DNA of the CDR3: TGTGCCAGCAGCCCAAATAGCGGGGGGGCGCGGGAGCAGTACTTC. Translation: CASSPNSGGAREQYF.

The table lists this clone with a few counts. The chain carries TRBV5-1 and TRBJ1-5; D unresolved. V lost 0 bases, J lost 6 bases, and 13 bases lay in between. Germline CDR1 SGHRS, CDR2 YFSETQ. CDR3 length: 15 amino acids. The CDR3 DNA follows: TGCGCCAGCAGCTTGGACGGCATAGAGACTCAGCCCCAGCATTTT. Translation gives CASSLDGIETQPQHF.